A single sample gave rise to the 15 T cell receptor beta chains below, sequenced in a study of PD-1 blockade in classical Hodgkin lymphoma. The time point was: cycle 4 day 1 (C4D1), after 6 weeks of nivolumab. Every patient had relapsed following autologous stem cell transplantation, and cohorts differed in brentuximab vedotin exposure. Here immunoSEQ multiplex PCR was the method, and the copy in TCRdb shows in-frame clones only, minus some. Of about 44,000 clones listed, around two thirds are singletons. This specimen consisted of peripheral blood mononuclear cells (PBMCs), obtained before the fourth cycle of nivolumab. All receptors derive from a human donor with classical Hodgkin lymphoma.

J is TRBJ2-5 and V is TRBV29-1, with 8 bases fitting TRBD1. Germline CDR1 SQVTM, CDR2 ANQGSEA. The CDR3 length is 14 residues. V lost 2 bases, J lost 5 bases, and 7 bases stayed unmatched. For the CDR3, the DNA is TGCAGCGTTGAAACAGGGGGTTTGATGGAGACCCAGTACTTC. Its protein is CSVETGGLMETQYF.

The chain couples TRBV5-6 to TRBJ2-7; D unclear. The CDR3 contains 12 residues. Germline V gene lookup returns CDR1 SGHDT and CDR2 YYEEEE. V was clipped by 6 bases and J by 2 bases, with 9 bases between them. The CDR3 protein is CASNGRAYEQYF. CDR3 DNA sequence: TGTGCCAGCAATGGCAGAGCCTACGAGCAGTACTTC.

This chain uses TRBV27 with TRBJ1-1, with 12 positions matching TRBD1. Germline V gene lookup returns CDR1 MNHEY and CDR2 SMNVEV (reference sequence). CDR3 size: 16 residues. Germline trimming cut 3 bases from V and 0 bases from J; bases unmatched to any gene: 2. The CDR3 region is CASSFGTGGMNTEAFF. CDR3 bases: TGTGCCAGCAGTTTCGGGACAGGGGGCATGAACACTGAAGCTTTCTTT.

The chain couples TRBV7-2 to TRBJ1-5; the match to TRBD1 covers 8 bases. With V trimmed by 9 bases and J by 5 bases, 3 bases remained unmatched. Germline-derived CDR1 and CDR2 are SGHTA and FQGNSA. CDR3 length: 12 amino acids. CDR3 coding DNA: TGTGCCAGTTCGACAGGGGATCAGCCCCAGCATTTT. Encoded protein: CASSTGDQPQHF.

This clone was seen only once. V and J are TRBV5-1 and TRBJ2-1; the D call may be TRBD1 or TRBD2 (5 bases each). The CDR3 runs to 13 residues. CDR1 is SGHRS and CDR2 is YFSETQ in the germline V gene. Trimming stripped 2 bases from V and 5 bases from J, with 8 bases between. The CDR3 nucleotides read TGCGCCAGCAGCTTAGGGACGGACAATGAGCAGTTCTTC. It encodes CASSLGTDNEQFF.

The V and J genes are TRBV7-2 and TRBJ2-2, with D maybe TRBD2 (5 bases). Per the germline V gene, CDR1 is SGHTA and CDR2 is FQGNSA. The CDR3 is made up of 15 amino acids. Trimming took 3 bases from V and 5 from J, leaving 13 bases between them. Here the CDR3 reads CASSLDRGRTGELFF. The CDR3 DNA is TGTGCCAGCAGCTTGGATCGGGGTCGTACCGGGGAGCTGTTTTTT.

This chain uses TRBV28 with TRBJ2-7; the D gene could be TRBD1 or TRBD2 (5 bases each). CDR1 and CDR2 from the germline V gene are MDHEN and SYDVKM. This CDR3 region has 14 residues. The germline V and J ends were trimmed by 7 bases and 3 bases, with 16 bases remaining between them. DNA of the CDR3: TGTGCCAGCAAAGGGGACCCCTACCTCTACGAGCAGTACTTC. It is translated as CASKGDPYLYEQYF.

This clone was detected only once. CDR3 in DNA: TGTGCCAGCAAGTTCTCCAGGGGTAAGGGGCAGTACTTC. This gives the protein CASKFSRGKGQYF. The rearrangement joins TRBV27 to TRBJ2-7; D is possibly TRBD1 (6 bases). This CDR3 region has 13 residues. CDR1 is MNHEY, CDR2 SMNVEV, per germline (reference sequence). Trimming took 7 bases from V and 9 from J, leaving 19 bases between them.

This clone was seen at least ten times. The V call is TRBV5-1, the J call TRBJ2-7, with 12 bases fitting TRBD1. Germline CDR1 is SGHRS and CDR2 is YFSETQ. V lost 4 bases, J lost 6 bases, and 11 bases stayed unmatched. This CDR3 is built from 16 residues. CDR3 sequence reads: CASSLGLGQGALEQYF. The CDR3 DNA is TGCGCCAGCAGCCTTGGCCTGGGACAGGGGGCTCTCGAGCAGTACTTC.

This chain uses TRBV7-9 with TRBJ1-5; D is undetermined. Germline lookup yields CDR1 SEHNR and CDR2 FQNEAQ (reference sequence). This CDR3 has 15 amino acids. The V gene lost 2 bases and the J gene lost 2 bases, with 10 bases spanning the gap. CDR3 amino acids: CASSLSTKRNQPQHF. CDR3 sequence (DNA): TGTGCCAGCAGCTTATCGACAAAGCGCAATCAGCCCCAGCATTTT.

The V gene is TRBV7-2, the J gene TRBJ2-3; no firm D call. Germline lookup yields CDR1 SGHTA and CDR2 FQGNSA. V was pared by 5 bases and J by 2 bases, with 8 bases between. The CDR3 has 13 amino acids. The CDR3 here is CASSLRNTDTQYF. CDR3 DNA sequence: TGTGCCAGCAGCCTCCGGAACACAGATACGCAGTATTTT.

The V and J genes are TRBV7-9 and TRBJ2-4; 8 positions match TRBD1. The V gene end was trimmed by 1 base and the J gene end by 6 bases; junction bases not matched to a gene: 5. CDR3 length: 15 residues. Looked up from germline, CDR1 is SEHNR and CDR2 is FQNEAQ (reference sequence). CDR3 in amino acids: CASSLGQGMRNIQYF. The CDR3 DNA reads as TGTGCCAGCAGCTTAGGACAGGGGATGAGAAACATTCAGTACTTC.

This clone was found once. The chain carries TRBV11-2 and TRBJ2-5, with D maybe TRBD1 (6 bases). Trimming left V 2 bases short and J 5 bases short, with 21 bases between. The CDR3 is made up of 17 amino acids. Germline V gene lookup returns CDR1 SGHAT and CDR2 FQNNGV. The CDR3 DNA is TGTGCCAGCAGCTTATCGGTAAAGGACAGTGGACGGGAGACCCAGTACTTC. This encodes CASSLSVKDSGRETQYF.

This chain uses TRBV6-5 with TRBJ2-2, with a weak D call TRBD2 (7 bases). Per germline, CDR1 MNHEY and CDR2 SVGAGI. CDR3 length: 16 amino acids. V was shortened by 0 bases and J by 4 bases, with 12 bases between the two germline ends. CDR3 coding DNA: TGTGCCAGCAGTTACTCGGGGGGGCGCGGCACCGGGGAGCTGTTTTTT. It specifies CASSYSGGRGTGELFF.

CDR3 amino acids: CASSWTGNAYEQYF. The CDR3 DNA is TGTGCCAGCAGTTGGACAGGGAATGCCTACGAGCAGTACTTC. J is TRBJ2-7 and V is TRBV6-5; 8 bases are a match to TRBD1. J was trimmed by 2 bases and V by 4 bases; bases with no gene match: 4. The CDR3 runs to 14 residues. Looked up from germline, CDR1 is MNHEY and CDR2 is SVGAGI.